This T cell receptor (beta chain) stems from a study of blood T cells in healthy people across ages. Whole-study findings and limits: CMV status of donors was unknown, possibly confounding expanded clonotype changes. A conclusive naive versus antigen-experienced comparison was prevented by the unsorted PBMCs.

Using a J-beta primer mix together with a sample-barcoded 5' primer, a second PCR was run for about 7 to 12 cycles. TCRdb passed the 5' RACE reads through MiXCR, listing each CDR3 protein once. Of about 720,000 distinct CDR3 sequences listed, approximately 22% are singletons. This CDR3 is built from 16 residues. V was pared by 2 bases and J by 6 bases, with 9 bases of the junction left unmatched. The germline V gene has CDR1 MNHEY and CDR2 SMNVEV (reference sequence). PBMCs were isolated at a quantity of at least 7 million per sample. Regarding this clonotype: Its antigen is currently unknown.

V gene TRBV27 combines with J gene TRBJ2-3; 9 bases fit TRBD1. The sequence was obtained from a man aged 70 or older in good health. The sequenced sample was blood. CDR3 DNA: TGTGCCAGCAGTTTAGTTCACAGGGGGCTTAGGGATACGCAGTATTTT. Translating it yields CASSLVHRGLRDTQYF.